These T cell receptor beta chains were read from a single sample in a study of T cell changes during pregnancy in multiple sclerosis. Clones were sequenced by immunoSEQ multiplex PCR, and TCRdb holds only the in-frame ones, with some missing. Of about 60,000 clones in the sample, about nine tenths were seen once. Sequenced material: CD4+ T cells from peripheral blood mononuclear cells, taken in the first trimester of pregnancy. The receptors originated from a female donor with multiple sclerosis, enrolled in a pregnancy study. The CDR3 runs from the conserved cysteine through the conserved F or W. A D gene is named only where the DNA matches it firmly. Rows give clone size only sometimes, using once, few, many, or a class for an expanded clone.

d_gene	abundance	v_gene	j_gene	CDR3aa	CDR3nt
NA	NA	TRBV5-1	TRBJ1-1	CASSLGAGDGQAFF	TGCGCCAGCAGCTTGGGGGCAGGGGATGGACAAGCTTTCTTT
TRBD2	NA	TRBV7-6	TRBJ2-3	CASSGSGGSTDTQYF	TGTGCCAGCAGCGGATCGGGGGGAAGCACAGATACGCAGTATTTT
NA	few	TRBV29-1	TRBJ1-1	CSVVWVGGTEAFF	TGCAGCGTTGTGTGGGTCGGGGGCACTGAAGCTTTCTTT
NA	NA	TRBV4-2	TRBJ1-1	CASSPSGTRAGTEAFF	TGTGCCAGCAGCCCCTCCGGTACCAGGGCCGGCACTGAAGCTTTCTTT
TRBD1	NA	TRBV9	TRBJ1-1	CASSTFDRGRAFF	TGTGCCAGCAGCACCTTTGACAGGGGGAGAGCTTTCTTT
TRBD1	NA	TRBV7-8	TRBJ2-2	CASSPPGQGAGELFF	TGTGCCAGCAGCCCCCCGGGACAGGGGGCCGGGGAGCTGTTTTTT
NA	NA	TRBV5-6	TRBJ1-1	CASSLRGNRNTEAFF	TGTGCCAGCAGCTTGCGGGGGAATAGGAACACTGAAGCTTTCTTT
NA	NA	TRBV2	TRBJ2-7	CASGRGPSYEQYF	TGTGCCAGCGGGCGGGGGCCCTCCTACGAGCAGTACTTC
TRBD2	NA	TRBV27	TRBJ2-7	CASSPGLGGGYEQYF	TGTGCCAGCAGTCCCGGCCTGGGGGGGGGCTACGAGCAGTACTTC
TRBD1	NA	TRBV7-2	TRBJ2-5	CASSFYRDSQETQYF	TGTGCCAGCAGCTTCTACCGGGACAGCCAAGAGACCCAGTACTTC
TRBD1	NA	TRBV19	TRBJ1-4	CATSDRGGEKLFF	TGTGCCACCTCAGACAGGGGAGGGGAAAAACTGTTTTTT
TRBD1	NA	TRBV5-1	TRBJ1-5	CASSLETGLGQPQHF	TGCGCCAGCAGCTTGGAGACAGGGCTAGGGCAGCCCCAGCATTTT
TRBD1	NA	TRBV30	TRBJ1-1	CAWDPGQEILMNTEAFF	TGTGCCTGGGACCCGGGACAGGAAATTTTAATGAACACTGAAGCTTTCTTT
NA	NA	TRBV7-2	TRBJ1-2	CASSSPLGGVYGYTF	TGTGCCAGCAGCTCCCCCCTGGGGGGTGTCTATGGCTACACCTTC
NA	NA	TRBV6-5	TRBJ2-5	CASSYPRGGQETQYF	TGTGCCAGCAGTTACCCGAGGGGGGGGCAGGAGACCCAGTACTTC
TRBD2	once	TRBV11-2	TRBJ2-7	CASSPLDGGALAEQYF	TGTGCCAGCAGCCCCCTGGACGGGGGGGCCTTAGCCGAGCAGTACTTC
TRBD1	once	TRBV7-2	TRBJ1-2	CASSQTGGYGYTF	TGTGCCAGCAGCCAGACAGGGGGCTATGGCTACACCTTC
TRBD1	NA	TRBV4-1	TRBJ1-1	CASSHHRQGMDAFF	TGCGCCAGCAGCCACCATCGACAGGGGATGGACGCTTTCTTT
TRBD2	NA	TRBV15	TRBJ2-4	CATSRDRAFTSVKENIQYF	TGTGCCACCAGCAGAGATAGGGCTTTTACTAGCGTAAAAGAAAACATTCAGTACTTC
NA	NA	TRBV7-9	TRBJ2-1	CASSRESGFEQFF	TGTGCCAGCAGCCGGGAGAGCGGTTTTGAGCAGTTCTTC
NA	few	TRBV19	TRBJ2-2	CASTEDYDAGELFF	TGTGCCAGTACGGAGGACTATGACGCCGGGGAGCTGTTTTTT
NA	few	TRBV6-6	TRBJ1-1	CASSYEINTEAFF	TGTGCCAGCAGTTACGAGATCAACACTGAAGCTTTCTTT
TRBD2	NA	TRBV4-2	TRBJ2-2	CASSQDAAGANTGELFF	TGTGCCAGCAGCCAAGATGCGGCGGGGGCGAACACCGGGGAGCTGTTTTTT
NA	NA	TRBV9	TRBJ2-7	CASSVGPNQEAYEQYF	TGTGCCAGCAGCGTAGGGCCCAACCAAGAAGCCTACGAGCAGTACTTC
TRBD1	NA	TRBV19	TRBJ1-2	CASSIAGTGGYGYTF	TGTGCCAGTAGTATTGCCGGGACAGGGGGCTATGGCTACACCTTC
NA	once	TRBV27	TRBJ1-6	CASSLSPGTQNSPLHF	TGTGCCAGCAGTTTATCGCCTGGGACACAGAATTCACCCCTCCACTTT
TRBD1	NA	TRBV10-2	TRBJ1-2	CASSEWTGGLGYTF	TGCGCCAGCAGTGAGTGGACAGGGGGTCTTGGCTACACCTTC
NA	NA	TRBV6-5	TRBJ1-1	CASSYSGRETEAFF	TGTGCCAGCAGTTACTCGGGAAGGGAGACTGAAGCTTTCTTT
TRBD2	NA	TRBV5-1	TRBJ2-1	CASNLGGVVSYNEQFF	TGCGCCAGCAACCTCGGGGGGGTAGTCTCCTACAATGAGCAGTTCTTC
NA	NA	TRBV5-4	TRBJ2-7	CASSLARGSDSYEQYF	TGTGCCAGCAGCCTTGCGCGAGGGTCCGATTCCTACGAGCAGTACTTC
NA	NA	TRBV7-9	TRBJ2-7	CASSLGGGSSYEQYF	TGTGCCAGCAGCTTAGGTGGAGGGAGCTCCTACGAGCAGTACTTC
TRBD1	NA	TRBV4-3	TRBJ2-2	CASSQFSHNEGQGAGELFF	TGCGCCAGCAGCCAATTTTCCCATAACGAGGGACAGGGGGCCGGGGAGCTGTTTTTT
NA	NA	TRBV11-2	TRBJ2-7	CASSFWKGGQDEQYF	TGTGCCAGCAGCTTTTGGAAGGGGGGGCAGGACGAGCAGTACTTC
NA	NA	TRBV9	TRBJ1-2	CASSGTGTIINYGYTF	TGTGCCAGCAGCGGGACCGGGACAATTATTAACTATGGCTACACCTTC
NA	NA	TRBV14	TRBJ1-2	CASSQDWGHPANYGYTF	TGTGCCAGCAGCCAAGATTGGGGACATCCAGCTAACTATGGCTACACCTTC
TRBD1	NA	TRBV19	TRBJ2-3	CASSKPQGADTQYF	TGTGCCAGTAGTAAACCCCAGGGGGCAGATACGCAGTATTTT
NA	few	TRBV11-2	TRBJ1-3	CASRVTGSGNTIYF	TGTGCCAGCAGGGTAACAGGCTCTGGAAACACCATATATTTT
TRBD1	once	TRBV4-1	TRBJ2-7	CASSPGQGSSYEQYF	TGCGCCAGCAGCCCTGGACAGGGAAGCTCCTACGAGCAGTACTTC
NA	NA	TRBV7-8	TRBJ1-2	CASSLVSANYGYTF	TGTGCCAGCAGCTTAGTTTCAGCTAACTATGGCTACACCTTC
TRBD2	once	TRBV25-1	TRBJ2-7	CASGPGTRVMEQYF	TGTGCCAGCGGACCCGGGACTAGGGTCATGGAGCAGTACTTC
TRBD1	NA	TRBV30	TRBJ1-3	CAWRAGTGASTIYF	TGTGCCTGGAGAGCCGGGACAGGGGCCAGCACCATATATTTT
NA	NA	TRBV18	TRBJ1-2	CASSLIGVGQAVYGYTF	TGTGCCAGCTCACTTATCGGGGTTGGGCAGGCCGTCTATGGCTACACCTTC
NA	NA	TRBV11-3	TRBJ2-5	CATRRGETQYF	TGTGCCACCAGAAGGGGGGAGACCCAGTACTTC
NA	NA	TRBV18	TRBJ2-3	CASSGLSKEVTDTQYF	TGTGCCAGCTCAGGATTGTCCAAGGAGGTCACAGATACGCAGTATTTT
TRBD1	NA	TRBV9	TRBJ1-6	CASSADIGTGVSPLHF	TGTGCCAGCAGCGCAGACATTGGGACAGGGGTCTCACCCCTCCACTTT
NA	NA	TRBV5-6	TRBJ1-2	CASSLDRAYTF	TGTGCCAGCAGCTTGGACAGGGCCTACACCTTC
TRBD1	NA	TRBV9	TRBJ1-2	CASSSPETGFYGYTF	TGTGCCAGCAGTTCCCCCGAGACAGGGTTTTATGGCTACACCTTC
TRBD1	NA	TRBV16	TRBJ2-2	CASRRSTGASGELFF	TGTGCCAGCAGACGAAGTACAGGGGCGTCCGGGGAGCTGTTTTTT
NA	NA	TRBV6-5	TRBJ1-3	CASRPRGGPGNTIYF	TGTGCCAGCAGACCCCGGGGTGGCCCTGGAAACACCATATATTTT
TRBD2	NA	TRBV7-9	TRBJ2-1	CASSLGAGGSHNEQFF	TGTGCCAGCAGCTTAGGCGCCGGGGGGAGCCACAATGAGCAGTTCTTC
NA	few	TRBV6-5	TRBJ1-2	CASSYSGDTVGYTF	TGTGCCAGCAGTTACTCAGGGGATACCGTCGGCTACACCTTC
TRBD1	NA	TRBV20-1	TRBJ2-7	CSAGTGREQYF	TGCAGTGCGGGGACAGGACGCGAGCAGTACTTC